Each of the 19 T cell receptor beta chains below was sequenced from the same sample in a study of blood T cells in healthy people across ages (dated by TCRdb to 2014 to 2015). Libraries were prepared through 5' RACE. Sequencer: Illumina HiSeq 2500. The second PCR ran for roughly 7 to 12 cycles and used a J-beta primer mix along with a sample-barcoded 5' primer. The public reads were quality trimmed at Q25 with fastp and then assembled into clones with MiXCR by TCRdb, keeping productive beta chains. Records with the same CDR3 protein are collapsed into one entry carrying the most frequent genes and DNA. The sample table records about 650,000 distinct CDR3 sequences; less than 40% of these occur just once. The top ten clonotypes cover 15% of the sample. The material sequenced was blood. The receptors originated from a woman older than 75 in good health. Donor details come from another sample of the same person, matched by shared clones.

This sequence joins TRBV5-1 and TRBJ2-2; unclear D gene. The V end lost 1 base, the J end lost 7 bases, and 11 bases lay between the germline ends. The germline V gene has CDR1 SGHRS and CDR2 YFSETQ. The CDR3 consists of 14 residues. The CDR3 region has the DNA TGCGCCAGCAGCTTGTTTAACAACGGCGGGGAGCTGTTTTTT. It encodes CASSLFNNGGELFF.

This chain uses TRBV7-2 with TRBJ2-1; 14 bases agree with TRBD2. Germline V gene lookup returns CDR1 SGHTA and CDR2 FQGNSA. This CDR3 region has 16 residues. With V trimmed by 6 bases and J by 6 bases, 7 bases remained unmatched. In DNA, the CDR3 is TGTGCCAGCAGTACTCCGGGACTAGCGGGGGTCAATGAGCAGTTCTTC. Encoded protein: CASSTPGLAGVNEQFF.

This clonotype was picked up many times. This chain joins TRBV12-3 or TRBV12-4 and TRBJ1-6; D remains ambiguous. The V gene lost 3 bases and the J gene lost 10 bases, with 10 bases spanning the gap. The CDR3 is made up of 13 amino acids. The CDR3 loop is CASSLSSGSPLHF. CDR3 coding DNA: TGTGCCAGCAGTTTGTCTTCGGGGTCACCCCTCCACTTT.

CDR3 loop: CASSPYTGSGGTNEQYF. The CDR3 DNA follows: TGTGCCAGCAGCCCCTACACGGGGAGCGGGGGAACCAATGAGCAGTACTTC. This chain uses TRBV4-2 with TRBJ2-1; TRBD2 agrees at 8 bases. TRBJ2-7 matches the DNA end more closely, so the J call is doubtful. Germline V CDR1 and CDR2: LGHNA, YNFKEQ. This CDR3 has 17 amino acids.

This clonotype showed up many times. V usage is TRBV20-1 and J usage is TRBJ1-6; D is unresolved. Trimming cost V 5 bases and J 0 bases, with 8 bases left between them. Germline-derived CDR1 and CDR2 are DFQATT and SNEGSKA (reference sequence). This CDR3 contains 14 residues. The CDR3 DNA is TGCAGTGCTCAGATGAGCTCCTATAATTCACCCCTCCACTTT. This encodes CSAQMSSYNSPLHF.

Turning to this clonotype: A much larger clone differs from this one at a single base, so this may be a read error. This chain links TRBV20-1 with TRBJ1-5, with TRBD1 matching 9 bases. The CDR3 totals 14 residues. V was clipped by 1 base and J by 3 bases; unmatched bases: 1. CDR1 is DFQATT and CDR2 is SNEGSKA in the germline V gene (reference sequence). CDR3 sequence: CSARGDRDNQPQHF. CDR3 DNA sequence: TGCAGTGCTAGAGGGGACAGGGACAATCAGCCCCAGCATTTT.

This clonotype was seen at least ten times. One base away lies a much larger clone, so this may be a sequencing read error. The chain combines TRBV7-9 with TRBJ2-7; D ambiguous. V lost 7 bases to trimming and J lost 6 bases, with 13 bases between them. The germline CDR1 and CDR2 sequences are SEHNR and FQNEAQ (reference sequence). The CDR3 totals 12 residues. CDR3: CASNLTTSEQYF. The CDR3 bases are TGTGCCAGCAACTTGACGACTTCCGAGCAGTACTTC.

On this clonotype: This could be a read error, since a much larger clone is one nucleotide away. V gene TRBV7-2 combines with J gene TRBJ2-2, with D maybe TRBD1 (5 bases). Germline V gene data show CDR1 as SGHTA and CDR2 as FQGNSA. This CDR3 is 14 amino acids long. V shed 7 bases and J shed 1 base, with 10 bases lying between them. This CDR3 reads CASKLQGNTGELFF. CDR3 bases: TGTGCCAGCAAGTTGCAGGGGAACACCGGGGAGCTGTTTTTT.

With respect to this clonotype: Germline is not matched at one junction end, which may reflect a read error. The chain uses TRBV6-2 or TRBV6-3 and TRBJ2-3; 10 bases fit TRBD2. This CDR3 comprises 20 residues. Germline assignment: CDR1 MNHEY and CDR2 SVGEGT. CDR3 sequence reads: CASSRFLRGALAGVTDAQYF. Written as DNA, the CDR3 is TGTGCCAGCAGTCGTTTCCTTCGTGGGGCGCTAGCGGGGGTAACAGATGCGCAGTATTTT.

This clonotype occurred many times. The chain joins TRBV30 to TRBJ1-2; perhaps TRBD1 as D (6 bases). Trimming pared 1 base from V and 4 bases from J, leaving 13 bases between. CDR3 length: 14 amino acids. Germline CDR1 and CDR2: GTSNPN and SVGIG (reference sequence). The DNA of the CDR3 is TGTGCCTGGAGTGGCCAGGGGAAGGGCTATGGCTACACCTTC. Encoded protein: CAWSGQGKGYGYTF.

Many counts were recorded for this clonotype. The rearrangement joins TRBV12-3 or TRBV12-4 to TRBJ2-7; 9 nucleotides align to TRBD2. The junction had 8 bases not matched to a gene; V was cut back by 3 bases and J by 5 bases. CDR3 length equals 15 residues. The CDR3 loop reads CASSFRGGAADEQYF. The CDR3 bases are TGTGCCAGCAGTTTCCGCGGGGGGGCAGCGGACGAGCAGTACTTC.

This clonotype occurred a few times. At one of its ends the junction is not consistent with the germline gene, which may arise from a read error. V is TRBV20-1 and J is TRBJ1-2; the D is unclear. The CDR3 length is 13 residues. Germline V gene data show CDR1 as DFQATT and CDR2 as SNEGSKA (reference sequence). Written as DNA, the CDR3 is TGCAGTGCTGGAGATGGGAGACGCGATGGCTACACCTTC. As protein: CSAGDGRRDGYTF.

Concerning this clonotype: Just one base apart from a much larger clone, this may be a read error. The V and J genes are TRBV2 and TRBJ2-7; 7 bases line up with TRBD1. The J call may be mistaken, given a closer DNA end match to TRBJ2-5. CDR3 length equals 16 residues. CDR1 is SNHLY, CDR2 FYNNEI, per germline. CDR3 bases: TGTGCCAGCAGTGGGAACCTAGGGGGCGCCTACGAGACCCAGTACTTC. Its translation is CASSGNLGGAYETQYF.

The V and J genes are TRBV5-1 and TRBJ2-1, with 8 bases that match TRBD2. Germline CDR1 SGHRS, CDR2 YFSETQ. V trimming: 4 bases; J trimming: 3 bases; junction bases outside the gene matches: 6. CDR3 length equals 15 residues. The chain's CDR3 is CASSIPGGLYNEQFF. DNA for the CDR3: TGCGCCAGCAGCATTCCGGGGGGGCTCTACAATGAGCAGTTCTTC.

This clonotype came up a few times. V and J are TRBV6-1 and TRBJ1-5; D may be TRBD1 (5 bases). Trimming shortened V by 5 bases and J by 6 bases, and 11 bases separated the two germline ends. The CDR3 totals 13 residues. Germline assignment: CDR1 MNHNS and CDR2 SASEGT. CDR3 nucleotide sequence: TGTGCCAGCAGTAGGAGGGGTGGTCAGCCCCAGCATTTT. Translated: CASSRRGGQPQHF.

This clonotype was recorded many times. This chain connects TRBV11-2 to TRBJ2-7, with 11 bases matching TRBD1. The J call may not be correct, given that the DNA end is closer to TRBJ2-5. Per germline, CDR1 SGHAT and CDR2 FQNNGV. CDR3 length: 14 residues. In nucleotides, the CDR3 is TGTGCCAGCAGCCCTCCCGGGACAGGGGGGACCCAGTACTTC. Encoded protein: CASSPPGTGGTQYF.

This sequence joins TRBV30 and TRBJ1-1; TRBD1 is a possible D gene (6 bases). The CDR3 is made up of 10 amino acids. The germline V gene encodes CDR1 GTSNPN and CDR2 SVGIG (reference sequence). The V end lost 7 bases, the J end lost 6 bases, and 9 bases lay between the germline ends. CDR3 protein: CASNRAEAFF. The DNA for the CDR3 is TGTGCCTCTAACAGGGCTGAAGCTTTCTTT.

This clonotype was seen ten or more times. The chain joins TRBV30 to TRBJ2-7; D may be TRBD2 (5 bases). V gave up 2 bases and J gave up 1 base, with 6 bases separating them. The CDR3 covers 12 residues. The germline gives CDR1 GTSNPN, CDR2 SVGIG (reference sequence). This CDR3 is CAWSSGSYEQYF. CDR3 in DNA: TGTGCCTGGAGTTCGGGGTCCTACGAGCAGTACTTC.

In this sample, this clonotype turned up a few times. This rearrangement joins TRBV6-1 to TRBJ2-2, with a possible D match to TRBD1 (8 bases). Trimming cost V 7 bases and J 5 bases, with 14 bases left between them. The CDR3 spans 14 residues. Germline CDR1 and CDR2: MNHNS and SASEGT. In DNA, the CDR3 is TGTGCCAGCAAGAACAGGGGGGGGACCGGGGAGCTGTTTTTT. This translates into CASKNRGGTGELFF.